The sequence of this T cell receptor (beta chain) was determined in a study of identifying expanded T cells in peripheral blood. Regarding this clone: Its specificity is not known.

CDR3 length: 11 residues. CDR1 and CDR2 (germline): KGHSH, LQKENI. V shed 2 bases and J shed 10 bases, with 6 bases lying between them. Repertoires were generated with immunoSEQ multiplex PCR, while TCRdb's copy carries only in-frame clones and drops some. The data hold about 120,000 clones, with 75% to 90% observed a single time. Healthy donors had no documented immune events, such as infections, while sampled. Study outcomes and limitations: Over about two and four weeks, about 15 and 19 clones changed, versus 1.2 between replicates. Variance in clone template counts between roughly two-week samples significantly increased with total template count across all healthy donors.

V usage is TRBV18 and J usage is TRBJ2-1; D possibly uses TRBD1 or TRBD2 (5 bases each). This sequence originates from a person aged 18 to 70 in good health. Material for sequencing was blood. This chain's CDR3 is CASSPGGEQFF. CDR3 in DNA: TGTGCCAGCTCACCAGGGGGAGAGCAGTTCTTC.